These 14 T cell receptor beta chains originate from one sample sequenced in a study of shared clonotypes between healthy human individuals. Only in-frame clones appear in the TCRdb table, and some are missing; sequencing was by immunoSEQ multiplex PCR. There are about 2 million clones in the sample; around 96% occur only once, and 1.1% lies in the top ten. Naive CD8 cells comprised CD45RO-negative, CCR7-positively selected cells, excluding terminally differentiated effector memory CD45RA+ cells. Sequencing input: naive CD8+ T cells sorted from blood. These receptors were collected from a man between 18 and 35 years old in good health.

The genes are TRBV4-3 and TRBJ1-4; D is unresolved. V gave up 4 bases and J gave up 3 bases, with 9 bases separating them. Germline lookup yields CDR1 LGHNA and CDR2 YSLEER. The CDR3 has 14 residues. The CDR3 protein is CASSPFLANEKLFF. DNA of the CDR3: TGCGCCAGCAGCCCTTTTTTGGCTAATGAAAAACTGTTTTTT.

The chain employs TRBV5-1 and TRBJ2-1, with 8 bases fitting TRBD1. J lost 0 bases, V lost 3 bases, and 5 bases had no gene match. This CDR3 has 16 amino acids. The germline V gene encodes CDR1 SGHRS and CDR2 YFSETQ. In DNA, the CDR3 is TGCGCCAGCAGCTGGGACAGGTATAGCTCCTACAATGAGCAGTTCTTC. This gives the protein CASSWDRYSSYNEQFF.

The CDR3 DNA follows: TGTGCCAGCAGCTTTCCCCCGATGAACACTGAAGCTTTCTTT. This encodes CASSFPPMNTEAFF. The V call is TRBV11-2, the J call TRBJ1-1; no firm D call. This CDR3 region has 14 residues. Trimming shortened V by 3 bases and J by 0 bases, and 8 bases separated the two germline ends. CDR1 and CDR2 (germline): SGHAT, FQNNGV.

The chain employs TRBV4-3 and TRBJ1-6; D possibly corresponds to TRBD1 (5 bases). V gave up 0 bases and J gave up 6 bases, with 18 bases separating them. Germline assignment: CDR1 LGHNA and CDR2 YSLEER. CDR3 length equals 18 residues. In DNA, the CDR3 is TGCGCCAGCAGCCAAGACCCGCAGGGCCTGACTTCTAATTCACCCCTCCACTTT. Its protein product is CASSQDPQGLTSNSPLHF.

In nucleotides, the CDR3 is TGTGCCAGCAGTTTAGGTAGCGGGACTTATAATTCACCCCTCCACTTT. Protein product: CASSLGSGTYNSPLHF. The chain couples TRBV27 to TRBJ1-6; D possibly corresponds to TRBD1 (5 bases). CDR1 is MNHEY and CDR2 is SMNVEV in the germline V gene (reference sequence). Trimming stripped 2 bases from V and 4 bases from J, with 12 bases between. This CDR3 comprises 16 residues.

The genes are TRBV27 and TRBJ2-7; TRBD2 agrees at 9 bases. Losses at the gene ends were 3 bases for V and 1 base for J; bases not matched to a gene: 7. The CDR3 is 16 residues long. From germline, CDR1 is MNHEY and CDR2 SMNVEV (reference sequence). CDR3 bases: TGTGCCAGCAGTTTGGTGGGTAGCGGGGGTTCCTACGAGCAGTACTTC. It encodes CASSLVGSGGSYEQYF.

The V gene is TRBV5-1, the J gene TRBJ2-7; 10 bases are a match to TRBD1. CDR3 length equals 14 residues. Trimming cost V 7 bases and J 5 bases; bases outside gene matches: 9. Germline V gene data show CDR1 as SGHRS and CDR2 as YFSETQ. The CDR3 coding sequence is TGCGCCAGCGGAATGACAGGGGGCTTAGACGAGCAGTACTTC. This encodes CASGMTGGLDEQYF.

V and J are TRBV27 and TRBJ2-1, with TRBD2 matching 9 bases. Germline assignment: CDR1 MNHEY and CDR2 SMNVEV (reference sequence). The V and J ends lost 2 bases and 4 bases, in that order; junction bases with no gene match: 6. CDR3 size: 16 residues. This CDR3 reads CASSLVREGLYNEQFF. The CDR3 region has the DNA TGTGCCAGCAGTTTAGTGCGGGAGGGCCTGTACAATGAGCAGTTCTTC.

The V and J genes are TRBV28 and TRBJ2-1; TRBD1 agrees at 12 bases. Germline V gene data show CDR1 as MDHEN and CDR2 as SYDVKM. V trimming: 5 bases; J trimming: 5 bases; junction bases outside the gene matches: 7. The CDR3 covers 16 residues. The CDR3 nucleotides are TGTGCCAGCAGTCCTGAGGGACAGGGGGCAAACAATGAGCAGTTCTTC. Amino acid sequence: CASSPEGQGANNEQFF.

V usage is TRBV5-6 and J usage is TRBJ1-2, with unresolved D. CDR1 is SGHDT and CDR2 is YYEEEE in the germline V gene. This CDR3 is 13 amino acids long. Trimming removed 0 bases at V and 6 bases at J, with 9 bases between. The chain's CDR3 is CASSLGEDHGYTF. CDR3 sequence (DNA): TGTGCCAGCAGCTTGGGGGAGGATCATGGCTACACCTTC. The variable domain in full, with the rest retrieved from reference TRBV5-6 and TRBJ1-2, is DAGVTQSPTHLIKTRGQQVTLRCSPKSGHDTVSWYQQALGQGPQFIFQYYEEEERQRGNFPDRFSGHQFPNYSSELNVNALLLGDSALYLCASSLGEDHGYTFGSGTRLTVV.

The V gene is TRBV7-9, the J gene TRBJ1-2; TRBD1 might be the D (6 bases). With 5 bases removed from V and 3 bases from J, the gap between germline ends came to 19 bases. CDR1 is SEHNR, CDR2 FQNEAQ, per germline (reference sequence). The CDR3 sequence is 16 residues long. The CDR3, as DNA: TGTGCCAGCAGCCCCCGGGACAAGGGGCGTTACTATGGCTACACCTTC. Its translation is CASSPRDKGRYYGYTF.

Many counts were recorded for this clone. The genes are TRBV7-9 and TRBJ1-2; 8 positions match TRBD1. The CDR3 runs 14 residues. Germline CDR1 reads SEHNR; CDR2 reads FQNEAQ (reference sequence). The J segment lost 4 bases and the V segment lost 4 bases, leaving 5 bases of the junction unmatched. CDR3 region: CASSSRDRLYGYTF. DNA of the CDR3: TGTGCCAGCAGCTCCCGGGACAGGCTCTATGGCTACACCTTC.

Regarding this clone: The sample carries other DNA sequences with the same CDR3. The J gene is TRBJ2-1, the V gene TRBV5-1; no definite D call. CDR3 length: 13 amino acids. Germline V gene data show CDR1 as SGHRS and CDR2 as YFSETQ. With 4 bases removed from V and 3 bases from J, the gap between germline ends came to 8 bases. In nucleotides, the CDR3 is TGCGCCAGCAGCCTTAGTGGCTACAATGAGCAGTTCTTC. This sequence encodes CASSLSGYNEQFF.

The V call is TRBV2, the J call TRBJ2-2; D ambiguous. CDR1 SNHLY and CDR2 FYNNEI come from the germline V gene. With 2 bases removed from V and 0 bases from J, the gap between germline ends came to 13 bases. CDR3 length equals 17 residues. The DNA for the CDR3 is TGTGCCAGCAGTGAAAGGGCCAGAGAGCCGAACACCGGGGAGCTGTTTTTT. Translation gives CASSERAREPNTGELFF.